This T cell receptor beta chain was sequenced during a study of shared clonotypes between healthy human individuals. Study outcomes and limitations: The low donor count limited represented genetic and exposure-history diversity.

Study donors comprised healthy, HIV-negative adults devoid of recent acute infection or vaccination. How the authors handled the data: As immunoSEQ supplied junction-only sequences (without quality scores), filtering differed. Measured with immunoSEQ multiplex PCR; TCRdb has only the in-frame clones, and not every one. The V and J calls and clone size are taken from that table; D and trimming were inferred from the DNA. The repertoire consists of 2 million to 2.5 million clones, with 85% to 95% occurring once and the leading ten covering under 0.45%. In regard to this clone: The target antigen is unknown.

The sequenced sample was naive CD4+ T cells from PBMCs. Documented subset: CD45RA+ positively selected. This clonotype was sampled from a man in his late teens or twenties in good health. Some clones in this sample may be carry-over from other donors' samples.

The DNA for the CDR3 is TGTGCCAGCAGTGAGCGGGAGTTGTCCTACGAGCAGTACTTC. As protein: CASSERELSYEQYF. The chain is built from TRBV6-5 and TRBJ2-7; 8 nucleotides align to TRBD2. The J segment lost 1 base and the V segment lost 5 bases, leaving 4 bases of the junction unmatched. Looked up from germline, CDR1 is MNHEY and CDR2 is SVGAGI. The CDR3 is made up of 14 amino acids.